Listed here are 7 T cell receptor beta chains from one sample, sequenced in a study of T cell clones after liver transplantation. Some clones are missing from TCRdb's copy, which holds only in-frame ones; the method was immunoSEQ multiplex PCR. The sample records more than 95,000 clones, less than 95% being singletons. The sample here was CD4+ T cells from blood, taken 12 months after liver transplant. These receptors all come from a human patient who received a liver transplant. Some T cells may arise from the graft donor.

The chain links TRBV5-4 to TRBJ2-1; possible D gene TRBD2, 6 bases. The CDR3 sequence is 16 residues long. V lost 4 bases and J 3 bases, leaving 17 bases between the germline ends. Germline V gene lookup returns CDR1 SGHNT and CDR2 YYREEE (reference sequence). As DNA, the CDR3 is TGTGCCAGCAGCAAAGGCCGGGGTAGCGGCTACAATGAGCAGTTCTTC. It yields the protein CASSKGRGSGYNEQFF.

The genes are TRBV5-1 and TRBJ2-5; D uncertain. Germline V gene sequence: CDR1 SGHRS, CDR2 YFSETQ. This CDR3 comprises 14 residues. V lost 4 bases to trimming and J lost 2 bases, with 12 bases between them. Written as DNA, the CDR3 is TGCGCCAGCAGCATCGGACGCACACAAGAGACCCAGTACTTC. This gives the protein CASSIGRTQETQYF.

The rearrangement uses TRBV4-2 and TRBJ1-3; D is unclear. Germline values: CDR1 LGHNA, CDR2 YNFKEQ. The CDR3 runs to 15 residues. Trimming stripped 1 base from V and 2 bases from J, with 9 bases between. The CDR3 loop reads CASSQVVAPGNTIYF. For the CDR3, the DNA is TGTGCCAGCAGCCAAGTAGTTGCTCCTGGAAACACCATATATTTT.

The chain uses TRBV11-3 and TRBJ2-5; 12 bases agree with TRBD2. CDR1 and CDR2 (germline): SGHNT, YENEEA. V dropped 5 bases and J dropped 1; count of bases not matched to a gene: 2. The CDR3 contains 15 residues. In DNA form, the CDR3 reads TGTGCCAGCAGCCTAGCGGGAGGGATCCAAGAGACCCAGTACTTC. Amino acid sequence: CASSLAGGIQETQYF.

The rearrangement uses TRBV11-3 and TRBJ2-7, with 10 bases fitting TRBD2. Germline lookup yields CDR1 SGHNT and CDR2 YENEEA. CDR3 length equals 16 residues. V was clipped by 6 bases and J by 2 bases; unmatched bases: 10. This CDR3 is CASSRQGTSETYEQYF. CDR3 DNA sequence: TGTGCCAGCAGTCGGCAAGGGACTAGCGAAACCTACGAGCAGTACTTC.

This clone came up a few times. The gene calls are TRBV2 and TRBJ2-7; 16 bases fit TRBD2. Germline lookup yields CDR1 SNHLY and CDR2 FYNNEI. The J segment lost 8 bases and the V segment lost 4 bases, leaving 8 bases of the junction unmatched. The CDR3 loop spans 16 amino acids. The CDR3 DNA is TGTGCCAGCAGTGCCGAGCCGGGACTAGCGGGAGGGCAGCAGTACTTC. Protein product: CASSAEPGLAGGQQYF.

This sequence joins TRBV14 and TRBJ1-3; no clear D gene. With 2 bases removed from V and 0 bases from J, the gap between germline ends came to 8 bases. Germline V gene data show CDR1 as SGHDN and CDR2 as FVKESK. The CDR3 sequence is 15 residues long. The CDR3 spells CASSQSLHSGNTIYF. The CDR3 DNA reads as TGTGCCAGCAGCCAATCCCTCCACTCTGGAAACACCATATATTTT.